Listed here is a single TCR beta chain. It has no known antigen specificity. No base quality information exists; no much larger clone differs at one position. The source of the sample is a study of control samples from healthy donors and cancer patients (dated by TCRdb to about 2020). The germline V gene (reference sequence) provides CDR1 SEHNR and CDR2 FQNEAQ. Deletion took 5 bases off V and 3 bases off J, with a span of 11 bases between the germline ends. From the cysteine through the phenylalanine, the CDR3 covers 14 amino acids. Only the CDR3 portion is preserved as DNA: 42 bases, with reading frame beginning at the first base. Library generation was performed with the immunoSEQ multiplex PCR assay. The clones in this table, taken by TCRdb from immuneACCESS, are in-frame only. Not every clone is retained; where verified, under half of the shortfall comes from an unresolved V gene, and the cause of the rest is unknown. The sample has 95,000 to 150,000 clones on record, around 86% of them singletons. The top ten clonotypes cover around 9% of the sample.

The TCR originated in a man aged 35 to 55 in good health. Sequencing used blood. The rearranged chain carries TRBV7-9 and TRBJ1-5, and the D gene may be TRBD1, 5 bases matching. For the CDR3, the sequence is CASSPGTLNQPQHF. The DNA reads as follows: TGTGCCAGCAGCCCAGGGACCCTCAATCAGCCCCAGCATTTT.